The clone carrying this T cell receptor (beta chain) has only a few counts. As yet, its antigen is unknown. Other DNA sequences in the same sample also yield this CDR3. The sample is drawn from a study of vaccination effects on CD4 cells after COVID-19. Trimming shortened V by 0 bases and J by 1 base, and 7 bases separated the two germline ends. This CDR3 comprises 14 residues. Germline V CDR1 and CDR2: SGDLS, YYNGEE. The repertoire was sequenced with immunoSEQ multiplex PCR; TCRdb's copy has only in-frame clones and lacks some. This sample has roughly 59,000 clones, with 75% to 85% found just once. ViraFEST assay sequencing came after antigen-specific CD4+ T cells were expanded with viral peptide pools. An approximately nine-day culture period preceded the isolation of CD4+ T cells. Vaccine administered to participants consisted of two doses of either BNT162b2 or mRNA-1273.

The sequences come from CD4+ T cells from PBMCs cultured with HCoV-OC43 spike peptides, collected after COVID-19 vaccination. Subset given: HCoV-OC43 spike overlapping peptide pool stimulation. The TCR sequence derives from a human donor who received a COVID-19 vaccine. This chain joins TRBV9 and TRBJ1-2; D uncertain. CDR3 nucleotide sequence: TGTGCCAGCAGCGTAGAAGAGGGTAACTATGGCTACACCTTC. This encodes CASSVEEGNYGYTF. The whole variable domain, remainder taken from reference TRBV9 and TRBJ1-2, is DSGVTQTPKHLITATGQRVTLRCSPRSGDLSVYWYQQSLDQGLQFLIQYYNGEERAKGNILERFSAQQFPDLHSELNLSSLELGDSALYFCASSVEEGNYGYTFGSGTRLTVV.